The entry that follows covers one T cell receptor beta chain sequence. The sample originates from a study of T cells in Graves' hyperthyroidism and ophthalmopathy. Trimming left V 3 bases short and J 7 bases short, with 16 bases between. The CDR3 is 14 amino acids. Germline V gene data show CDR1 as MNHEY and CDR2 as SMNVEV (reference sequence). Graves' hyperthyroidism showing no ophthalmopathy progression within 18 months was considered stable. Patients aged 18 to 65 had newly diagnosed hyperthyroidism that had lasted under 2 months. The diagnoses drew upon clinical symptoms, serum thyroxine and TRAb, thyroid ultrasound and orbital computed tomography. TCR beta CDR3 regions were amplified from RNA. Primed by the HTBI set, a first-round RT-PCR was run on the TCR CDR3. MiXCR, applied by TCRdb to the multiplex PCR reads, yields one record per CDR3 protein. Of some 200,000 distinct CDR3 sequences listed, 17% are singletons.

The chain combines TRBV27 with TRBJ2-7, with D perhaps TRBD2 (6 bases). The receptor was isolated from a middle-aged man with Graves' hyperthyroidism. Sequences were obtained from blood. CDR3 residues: CASSFLREPWEQYF. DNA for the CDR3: TGTGCCAGCAGTTTCCTCCGGGAGCCGTGGGAGCAGTACTTC.